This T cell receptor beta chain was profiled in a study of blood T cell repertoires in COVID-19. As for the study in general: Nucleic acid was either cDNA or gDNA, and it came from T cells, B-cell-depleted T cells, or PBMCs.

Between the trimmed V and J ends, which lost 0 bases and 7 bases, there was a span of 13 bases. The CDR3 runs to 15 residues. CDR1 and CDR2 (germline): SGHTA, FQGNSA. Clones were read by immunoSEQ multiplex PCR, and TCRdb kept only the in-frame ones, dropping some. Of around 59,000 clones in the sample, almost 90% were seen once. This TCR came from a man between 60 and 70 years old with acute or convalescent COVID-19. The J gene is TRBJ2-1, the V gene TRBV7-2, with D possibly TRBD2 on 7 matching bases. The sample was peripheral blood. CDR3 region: CASSLARGARNEQFF. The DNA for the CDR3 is TGTGCCAGCAGCTTAGCTCGGGGGGCGCGAAATGAGCAGTTCTTC. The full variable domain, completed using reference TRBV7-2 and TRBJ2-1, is GAGVSQSPSNKVTEKGKDVELRCDPISGHTALYWYRQSLGQGLEFLIYFQGNSAPDKSGLPSDRFSAERTGGSVSTLTIQRTQQEDSAVYLCASSLARGARNEQFFGPGTRLTVL.